This T cell receptor (beta chain) originates from a study of blood T cell repertoires in COVID-19. This CDR3 has 13 residues. V shed 7 bases and J 8 bases; nucleotides not matched to a gene: 13. Germline V gives CDR1 SQVTM, CDR2 ANQGSEA. The protocol was immunoSEQ multiplex PCR, while the TCRdb copy is restricted to in-frame clones and leaves out a portion. This table holds roughly 150,000 clones, approximately 86% found once. What was sequenced was PBMCs or T cells enriched from blood (not recorded which). The V gene is TRBV29-1, the J gene TRBJ1-2, with TRBD1 matching 7 bases. The sequence was collected from a woman in her thirties or forties who had recovered from COVID-19. The CDR3 sequence is CSAGGGGAAGYTF. CDR3 coding DNA: TGCAGCGCCGGTGGAGGGGGCGCGGCGGGCTACACCTTC.